This T cell receptor (beta chain) is from a study of T cells expressing NK-cell markers. Study as a whole: Sorted T-cell subsets CD3+CD56+NKG2C+, CD3+CD56+NKG2C- and CD3+CD56-NKG2C+ were TCR beta-sequenced.

Study-wide results and limits: In a group of 5 to 7 donors, dominant NKG2C+ clonotypes represented roughly 1.0-7.0% of CD8+ T cells.

TCRdb reanalyzed the 5' RACE reads and collapses them to one entry per CDR3 protein, without DNA. The sample totals approximately 440,000 distinct CDR3 sequences; its top ten clones hold approximately 1.4%. To note about this clonotype: Its antigen is not known.

The material sequenced was blood T cells: a sorted CD56 or NKG2C T cell subset, CD4+ or CD8+ T cells, or bulk PBMC T cells (not recorded which). The TCR sequence derives from a woman aged 50 to 65 in good health.

This chain's CDR3 is CSVTSGTETQYF. The chain recombines TRBV29-1 with TRBJ2-5; TCRdb names TRBD2, which stays unverified in the absence of DNA. There are 12 residues in the CDR3. The germline gives CDR1 SQVTM, CDR2 ANQGSEA.